Described below is a single T cell receptor beta chain sequence and its context. The antigen remains undetermined. Every immunoSEQ plate was one replicate of a subset's evenly spread DNA. Repertoires were generated with immunoSEQ multiplex PCR, while TCRdb's copy carries only in-frame clones and drops some. This table has 2,500,000 or so clones, more than 90% appearing once. J gave up 0 bases and V 7 bases, and 7 bases lay outside the gene matches. CDR1 is MNHNS, CDR2 SASEGT, per germline. This CDR3 comprises 15 residues. This record comes from a study of shared clonotypes between healthy human individuals. Findings and limits, study-wide: In a few donors, around 5% of naive CD4 clonotypes appeared in common.

The sequence derives from a man between 18 and 29 years old in good health. J is TRBJ2-3 and V is TRBV6-1; 7 bases align to TRBD1. Sequences were obtained from naive CD4+ T cells sorted from blood. Subset specified: CD45RA+ positively selected. In nucleotides, the CDR3 is TGTGCCAGCACTCGGACAGGCATGAGCACAGATACGCAGTATTTT. Amino acid sequence: CASTRTGMSTDTQYF.